The rows below give T cell receptor beta chains drawn from one sample of a study of blood T cell repertoires in COVID-19. This table comes from immunoSEQ multiplex PCR, and its TCRdb copy is limited to in-frame clones, with some not included. In the table there are 300,000 to 350,000 clones, about 88% of which are singletons. The sample comprised peripheral blood. These receptors originate from a woman aged 70-85 years with COVID-19, enrolled during active disease. The CDR3 runs from the conserved cysteine through the conserved F or W. The D gene is left open where the match is weak. Only some rows state a clone size, as once, few, many or a class for expanded clones.

J gene | D gene | clone size | V gene | CDR3 protein | CDR3 DNA
TRBJ1-3 | NA | NA | TRBV7-3 | CASSDPGAGNTIYF | TGTGCCAGCAGCGATCCCGGGGCTGGAAACACCATATATTTT
TRBJ2-7 | NA | NA | TRBV6-2/TRBV6-3 | CASSPLHEQYF | TGTGCCAGCAGCCCCCTTCACGAGCAGTACTTC
TRBJ2-5 | TRBD2 | NA | TRBV28 | CASSSAERGKETQYF | TGTGCCAGCAGTTCAGCCGAGCGGGGGAAAGAGACCCAGTACTTC
TRBJ1-1 | NA | NA | TRBV7-9 | CASSYPQGQNTEAFF | TGTGCCAGCAGCTACCCACAGGGTCAGAACACTGAAGCTTTCTTT
TRBJ1-1 | NA | NA | TRBV2 | CASGAGTLNTEAFF | TGTGCCAGCGGGGCCGGGACACTCAACACTGAAGCTTTCTTT
TRBJ2-7 | TRBD2 | NA | TRBV7-9 | CASSLIAGGLIPYEQYF | TGTGCCAGCAGCCTCATTGCGGGGGGTTTAATACCCTACGAGCAGTACTTC
TRBJ2-7 | NA | NA | TRBV5-1 | CASSLGFGSSYEQYF | TGCGCCAGCAGCCTGGGGTTTGGCAGTTCCTACGAGCAGTACTTC
TRBJ2-3 | TRBD1 | NA | TRBV19 | CASSSWTGWTDTQYF | TGTGCCAGTAGTTCCTGGACAGGGTGGACAGATACGCAGTATTTT
TRBJ1-4 | NA | few | TRBV29-1 | CSVGLAPNEKLFF | TGCAGCGTGGGGCTGGCGCCTAATGAAAAACTGTTTTTT
TRBJ1-5 | TRBD1 | NA | TRBV19 | CASTMGTGNVREPQHF | TGTGCCAGTACCATGGGGACAGGGAACGTTCGGGAGCCCCAGCATTTT
TRBJ2-7 | NA | NA | TRBV30 | CAWSAGFSYEQYF | TGTGCCTGGAGTGCAGGTTTCTCCTACGAGCAGTACTTC
TRBJ1-5 | NA | NA | TRBV24-1 | CATPADGGGNQPQHF | TGTGCCACCCCGGCGGACGGGGGAGGCAATCAGCCCCAGCATTTT
TRBJ2-1 | NA | NA | TRBV27 | CASSLSPPLVSPNEQFF | TGTGCCAGCAGTTTATCCCCCCCCTTAGTCTCGCCGAATGAGCAGTTCTTC
TRBJ1-4 | TRBD1 | NA | TRBV27 | CASSAQGAREKLFF | TGTGCCAGCAGCGCCCAGGGGGCTAGGGAAAAACTGTTTTTT
TRBJ1-3 | TRBD1 | NA | TRBV9 | CASSSSGTGGNTIYF | TGTGCCAGCAGCTCCTCCGGGACAGGGGGAAACACCATATATTTT
TRBJ1-1 | NA | NA | TRBV4-3 | CASSQWKLRPPAGTMNTEAFF | TGCGCCAGCAGCCAATGGAAGTTAAGGCCCCCCGCAGGGACTATGAACACTGAAGCTTTCTTT
TRBJ1-1 | NA | once | TRBV5-8 | CASSRRGGVNTEAFF | TGTGCCAGCAGCCGTCGAGGGGGGGTGAACACTGAAGCTTTCTTT
TRBJ2-7 | TRBD1 | NA | TRBV5-1 | CASRDRGYEQYF | TGCGCCAGCAGAGACAGGGGCTACGAGCAGTACTTC
TRBJ1-1 | NA | NA | TRBV6-5 | CASSKQGLTEAFF | TGTGCCAGCAGTAAACAGGGTCTCACTGAAGCTTTCTTT
TRBJ1-1 | NA | NA | TRBV30 | CAWSKGGSKAFF | TGTGCCTGGAGTAAAGGAGGGAGTAAGGCTTTCTTT
TRBJ2-7 | TRBD2 | NA | TRBV28 | CASLSSGGVSYEQYF | TGTGCCAGCTTATCCTCGGGGGGGGTCTCCTACGAGCAGTACTTC
TRBJ1-6 | TRBD1 | NA | TRBV28 | CASRGRTGGSPLHF | TGTGCCAGCAGGGGCCGGACAGGGGGTTCACCCCTCCACTTT
TRBJ2-1 | TRBD2 | NA | TRBV13 | CASSSPGLAGPFSYNEQFF | TGTGCCAGCAGCTCCCCGGGACTAGCGGGTCCATTCTCCTACAATGAGCAGTTCTTC
TRBJ1-2 | NA | NA | TRBV7-2 | CASSLIQGSWYGYTF | TGTGCCAGCAGCTTAATCCAGGGAAGCTGGTATGGCTACACCTTC
TRBJ1-2 | TRBD1 | NA | TRBV7-2 | CASSPQYRDRGPWDYGYTF | TGTGCCAGCAGCCCCCAATACCGGGACAGGGGGCCGTGGGACTATGGCTACACCTTC
TRBJ2-5 | TRBD1 | NA | TRBV29-1 | CSVGQGVRETQYF | TGCAGCGTTGGACAGGGTGTGAGAGAGACCCAGTACTTC
TRBJ1-5 | NA | NA | TRBV24-1 | CATSGPGEGSNQPQHF | TGTGCCACCAGTGGCCCTGGGGAGGGAAGCAATCAGCCCCAGCATTTT
TRBJ1-3 | NA | NA | TRBV7-3 | CASSPRGRGGNTIYF | TGTGCCAGCAGCCCAAGGGGGAGGGGAGGAAACACCATATATTTT
TRBJ2-3 | TRBD2 | NA | TRBV2 | CASRRIGRADTQYF | TGTGCCAGCAGGCGAATAGGGAGGGCAGATACGCAGTATTTT
TRBJ1-3 | NA | NA | TRBV28 | CASSSRGSGNTIYF | TGTGCCAGCAGTAGCCGGGGCTCTGGAAACACCATATATTTT
TRBJ2-1 | NA | NA | TRBV27 | CASSLSSSQLNEQFF | TGTGCCAGCAGTTTATCCTCAAGTCAGTTGAATGAGCAGTTCTTC
TRBJ2-5 | NA | once | TRBV18 | CASSPFGGPEETQYF | TGTGCCAGCTCACCCTTCGGGGGGCCCGAAGAGACCCAGTACTTC